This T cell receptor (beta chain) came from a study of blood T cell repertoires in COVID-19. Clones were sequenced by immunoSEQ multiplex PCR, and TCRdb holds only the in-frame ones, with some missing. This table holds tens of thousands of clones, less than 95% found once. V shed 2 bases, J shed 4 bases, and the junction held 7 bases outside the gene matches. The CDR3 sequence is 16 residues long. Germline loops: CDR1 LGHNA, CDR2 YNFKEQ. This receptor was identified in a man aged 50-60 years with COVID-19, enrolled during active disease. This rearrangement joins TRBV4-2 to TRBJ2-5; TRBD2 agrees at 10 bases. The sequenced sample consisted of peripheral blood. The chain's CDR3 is CASSQTTSGRVETQYF. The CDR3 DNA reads TGTGCCAGCAGCCAAACGACGAGCGGGAGGGTAGAGACCCAGTACTTC.